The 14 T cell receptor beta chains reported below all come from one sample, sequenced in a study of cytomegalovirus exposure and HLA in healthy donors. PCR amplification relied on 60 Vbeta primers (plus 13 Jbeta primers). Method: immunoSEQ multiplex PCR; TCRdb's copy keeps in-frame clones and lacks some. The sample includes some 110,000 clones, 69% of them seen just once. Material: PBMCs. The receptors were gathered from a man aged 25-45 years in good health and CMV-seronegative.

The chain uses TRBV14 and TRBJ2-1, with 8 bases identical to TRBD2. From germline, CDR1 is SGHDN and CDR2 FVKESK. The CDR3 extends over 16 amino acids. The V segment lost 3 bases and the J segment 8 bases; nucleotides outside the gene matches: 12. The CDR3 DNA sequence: TGTGCCAGCAGCCATTTCCCCAGCGGGAGCGTACATGAGCAGTTCTTC. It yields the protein CASSHFPSGSVHEQFF.

The CDR3 DNA reads as TGTGCCAGCAGCTTTAATTGGGACAGATTGCGCACCGGGGAGCTGTTTTTT. Encoded protein: CASSFNWDRLRTGELFF. V is TRBV7-2 and J is TRBJ2-2, with TRBD1 matching 7 bases. V trimming: 3 bases; J trimming: 4 bases; junction bases outside the gene matches: 11. Germline lookup yields CDR1 SGHTA and CDR2 FQGNSA. CDR3 length: 17 amino acids.

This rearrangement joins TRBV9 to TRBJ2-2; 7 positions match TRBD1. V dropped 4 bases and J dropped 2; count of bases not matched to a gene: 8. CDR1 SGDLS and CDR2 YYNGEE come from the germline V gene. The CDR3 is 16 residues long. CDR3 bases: TGTGCCAGCAGCTCCCGACAGGGAATAAACACCGGGGAGCTGTTTTTT. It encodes CASSSRQGINTGELFF. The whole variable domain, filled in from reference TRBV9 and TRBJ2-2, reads DSGVTQTPKHLITATGQRVTLRCSPRSGDLSVYWYQQSLDQGLQFLIQYYNGEERAKGNILERFSAQQFPDLHSELNLSSLELGDSALYFCASSSRQGINTGELFFGEGSRLTVL.

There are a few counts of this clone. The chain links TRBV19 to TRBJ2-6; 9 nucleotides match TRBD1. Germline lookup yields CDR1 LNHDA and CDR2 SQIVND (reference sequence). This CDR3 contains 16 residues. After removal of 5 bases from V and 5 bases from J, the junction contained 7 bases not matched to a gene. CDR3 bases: TGTGCCAGTAGTCCTAGGGACAGGGAATGGGCCAACGTCCTGACTTTC. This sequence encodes CASSPRDREWANVLTF.

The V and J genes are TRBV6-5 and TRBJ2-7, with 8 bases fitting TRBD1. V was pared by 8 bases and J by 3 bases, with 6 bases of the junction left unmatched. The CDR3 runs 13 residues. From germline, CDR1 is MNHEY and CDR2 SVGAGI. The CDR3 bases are TGTGCCAGCGGGGCAGGGGGCATCTACGAGCAGTACTTC. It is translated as CASGAGGIYEQYF.

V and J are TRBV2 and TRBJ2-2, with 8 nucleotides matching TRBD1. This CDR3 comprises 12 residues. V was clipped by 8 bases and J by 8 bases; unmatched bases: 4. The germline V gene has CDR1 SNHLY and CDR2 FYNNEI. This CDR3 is CASGRDRGELFF. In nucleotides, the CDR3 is TGTGCCAGCGGCCGGGACAGGGGGGAGCTGTTTTTT.

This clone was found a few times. In DNA form, the CDR3 reads TGTGCCAGCAGTGCCGCGGGGGCCCCTAACTATGGCTACACCTTC. It codes for CASSAAGAPNYGYTF. The V call is TRBV6-1, the J call TRBJ1-2; maybe TRBD1 (6 bases). This CDR3 has 15 residues. The ends were cut back, 4 bases at V and 0 bases at J, with 12 bases in the middle. CDR1 is MNHNS, CDR2 SASEGT, per germline.

This CDR3 reads CASRPGESTEAFF. The CDR3 DNA reads as TGTGCCAGCAGGCCGGGTGAGAGCACTGAAGCTTTCTTT. J is TRBJ1-1 and V is TRBV27; no firm D call. This CDR3 is 13 amino acids long. The V gene's germline CDR1 is MNHEY and CDR2 SMNVEV (reference sequence). Trimming shortened V by 6 bases and J by 4 bases, and 12 bases separated the two germline ends.

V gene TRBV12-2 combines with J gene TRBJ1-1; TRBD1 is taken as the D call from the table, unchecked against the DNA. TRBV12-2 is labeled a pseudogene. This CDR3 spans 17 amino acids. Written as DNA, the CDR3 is TGTGCAAGTCGGTTTGAGCCCGGGACAGAATTGAACACTGAAGCTTCCTTT. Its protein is CASRFEPGTELNTEASF.

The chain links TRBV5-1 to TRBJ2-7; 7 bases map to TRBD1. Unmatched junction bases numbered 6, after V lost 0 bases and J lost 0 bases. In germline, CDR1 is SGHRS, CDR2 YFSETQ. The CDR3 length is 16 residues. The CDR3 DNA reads TGCGCCAGCAGCTTGGAGGGCAGGGGGAGCTCCTACGAGCAGTACTTC. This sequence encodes CASSLEGRGSSYEQYF. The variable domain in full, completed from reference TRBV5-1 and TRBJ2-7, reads KAGVTQTPRYLIKTRGQQVTLSCSPISGHRSVSWYQQTPGQGLQFLFEYFSETQRNKGNFPGRFSGRQFSNSRSEMNVSTLELGDSALYLCASSLEGRGSSYEQYFGPGTRLTVT.

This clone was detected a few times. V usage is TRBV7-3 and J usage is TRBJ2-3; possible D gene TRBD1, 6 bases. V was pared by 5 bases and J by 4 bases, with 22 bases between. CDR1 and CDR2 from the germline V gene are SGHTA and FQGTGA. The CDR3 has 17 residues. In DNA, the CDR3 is TGTGCCAGCAGCGAACAGGGTTGGACTCTCGGGCCAGATACGCAGTATTTT. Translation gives CASSEQGWTLGPDTQYF.

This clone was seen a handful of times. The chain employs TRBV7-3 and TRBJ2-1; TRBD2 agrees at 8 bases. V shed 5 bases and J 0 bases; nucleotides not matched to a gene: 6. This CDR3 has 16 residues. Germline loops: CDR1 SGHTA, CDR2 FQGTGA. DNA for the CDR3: TGTGCCAGCAGCATTAGCGGGATTCCCTCCTACAATGAGCAGTTCTTC. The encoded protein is CASSISGIPSYNEQFF.

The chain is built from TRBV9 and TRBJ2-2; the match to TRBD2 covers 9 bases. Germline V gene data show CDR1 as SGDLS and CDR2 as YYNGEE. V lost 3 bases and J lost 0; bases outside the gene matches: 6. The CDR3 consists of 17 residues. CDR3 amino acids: CASSGNLAGANTGELFF. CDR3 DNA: TGTGCCAGCAGCGGAAACTTAGCGGGGGCGAACACCGGGGAGCTGTTTTTT.

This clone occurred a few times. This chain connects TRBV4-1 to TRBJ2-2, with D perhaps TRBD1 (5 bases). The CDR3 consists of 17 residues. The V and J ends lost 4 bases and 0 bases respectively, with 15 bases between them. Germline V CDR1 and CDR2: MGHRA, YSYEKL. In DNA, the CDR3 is TGCGCCAGCAGCCGGATGGCAGGGCCATCGAACACCGGGGAGCTGTTTTTT. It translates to CASSRMAGPSNTGELFF.